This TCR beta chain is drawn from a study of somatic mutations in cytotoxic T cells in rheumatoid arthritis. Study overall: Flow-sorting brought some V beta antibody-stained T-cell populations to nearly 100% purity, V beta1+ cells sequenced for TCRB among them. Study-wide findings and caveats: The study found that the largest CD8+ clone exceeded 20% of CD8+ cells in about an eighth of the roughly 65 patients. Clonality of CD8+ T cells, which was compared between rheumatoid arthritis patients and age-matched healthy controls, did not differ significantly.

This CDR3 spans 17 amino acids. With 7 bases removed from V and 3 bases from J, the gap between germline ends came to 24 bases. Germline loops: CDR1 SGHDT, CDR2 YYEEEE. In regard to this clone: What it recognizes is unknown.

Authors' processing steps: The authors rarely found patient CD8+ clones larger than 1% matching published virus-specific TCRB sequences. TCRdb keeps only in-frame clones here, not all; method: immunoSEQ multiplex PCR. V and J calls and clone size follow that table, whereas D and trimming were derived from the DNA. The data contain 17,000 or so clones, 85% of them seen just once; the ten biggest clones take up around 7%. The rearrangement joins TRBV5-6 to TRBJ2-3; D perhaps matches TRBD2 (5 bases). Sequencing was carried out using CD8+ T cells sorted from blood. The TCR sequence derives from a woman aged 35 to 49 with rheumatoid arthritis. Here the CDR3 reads CASHPGQRLSLTDTQYF. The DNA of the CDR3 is TGTGCCAGCCACCCCGGGCAGCGGCTGTCCTTGACAGATACGCAGTATTTT.